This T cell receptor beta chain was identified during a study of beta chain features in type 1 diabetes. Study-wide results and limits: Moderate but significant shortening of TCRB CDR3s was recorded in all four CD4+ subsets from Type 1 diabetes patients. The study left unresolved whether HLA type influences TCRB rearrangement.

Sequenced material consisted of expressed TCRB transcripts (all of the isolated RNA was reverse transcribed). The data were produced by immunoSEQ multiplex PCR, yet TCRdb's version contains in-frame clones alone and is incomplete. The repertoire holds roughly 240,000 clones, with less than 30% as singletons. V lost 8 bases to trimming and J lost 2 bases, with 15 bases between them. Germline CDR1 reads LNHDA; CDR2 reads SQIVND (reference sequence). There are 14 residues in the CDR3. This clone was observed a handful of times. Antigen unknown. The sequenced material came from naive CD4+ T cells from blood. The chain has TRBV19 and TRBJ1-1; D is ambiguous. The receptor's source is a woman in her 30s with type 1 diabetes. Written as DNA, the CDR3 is TGTGCCAGTCGAGGGAGGGAGGGTAACACTGAAGCTTTCTTT. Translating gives CASRGREGNTEAFF.